This record covers a single TCR beta chain. The antigen is undetermined. The data belong to a study of cytomegalovirus exposure and HLA in healthy donors. Study results and caveats: A later analysis reportedly found that, within productive TCRs, an Asian-associated ancestry cluster had fewer N-insertions than the mean observed across the approximately 670 donors. The authors considered a cluster of highly shared sequence variants likely to be a sequencing artifact. Previously analyzed data showed that most TCR beta V segments were productive at a frequency of about 87% or about 30%.

The PCR employed 60 Vbeta primers together with 13 Jbeta primers. Using immunoSEQ multiplex PCR, the repertoire was profiled, and TCRdb retains in-frame clones only, with some absent. The sample consists of roughly 150,000 clones, about 85% of them appearing once. Per germline, CDR1 SGHDT and CDR2 YYEEEE. This CDR3 has 17 amino acids. V lost 0 bases and J 0 bases, leaving 13 bases between the germline ends. This clonotype was sampled from a man aged 25 to 45 in good health and CMV-seropositive. The chain combines TRBV5-6 with TRBJ1-5; D might be TRBD1 (5 bases). Sequencing used PBMCs. This CDR3 is CASSLGRGPDSNQPQHF. CDR3 in DNA: TGTGCCAGCAGCTTGGGAAGGGGCCCGGATAGCAATCAGCCCCAGCATTTT.